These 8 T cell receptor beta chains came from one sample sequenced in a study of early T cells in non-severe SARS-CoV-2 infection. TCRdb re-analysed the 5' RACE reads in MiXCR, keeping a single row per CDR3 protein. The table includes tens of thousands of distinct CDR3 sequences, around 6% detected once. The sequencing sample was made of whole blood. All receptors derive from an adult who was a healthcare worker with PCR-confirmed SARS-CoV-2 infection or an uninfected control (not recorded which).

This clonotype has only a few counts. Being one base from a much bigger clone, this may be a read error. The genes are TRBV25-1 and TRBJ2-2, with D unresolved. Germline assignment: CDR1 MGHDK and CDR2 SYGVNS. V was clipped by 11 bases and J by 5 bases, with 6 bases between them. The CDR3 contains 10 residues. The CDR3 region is CAGGTGELFF. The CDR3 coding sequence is TGTGCCGGCGGAACCGGGGAGCTGTTTTTT.

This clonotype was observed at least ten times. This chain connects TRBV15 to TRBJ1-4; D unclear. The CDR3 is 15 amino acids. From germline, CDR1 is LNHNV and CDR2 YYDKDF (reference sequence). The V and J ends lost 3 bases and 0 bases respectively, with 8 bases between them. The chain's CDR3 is CATSSSLSTNEKLFF. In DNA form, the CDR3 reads TGTGCCACCAGCAGTTCACTATCAACTAATGAAAAACTGTTTTTT.

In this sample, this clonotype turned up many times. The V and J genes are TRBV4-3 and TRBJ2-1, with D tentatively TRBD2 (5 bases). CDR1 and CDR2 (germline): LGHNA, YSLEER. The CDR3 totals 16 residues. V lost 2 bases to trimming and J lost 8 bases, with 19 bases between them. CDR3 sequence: CASSQSGLEAGHEQFF. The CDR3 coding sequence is TGCGCCAGCAGCCAATCTGGACTGGAGGCGGGCCATGAGCAGTTCTTC.

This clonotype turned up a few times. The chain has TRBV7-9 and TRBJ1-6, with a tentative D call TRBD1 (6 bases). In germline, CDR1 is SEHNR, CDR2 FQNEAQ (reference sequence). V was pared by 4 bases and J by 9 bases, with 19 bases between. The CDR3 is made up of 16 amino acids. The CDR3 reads CASSSSSGQGSSPLHF. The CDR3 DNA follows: TGTGCCAGCAGCTCCTCCAGCGGGCAGGGGAGTTCACCCCTCCACTTT.

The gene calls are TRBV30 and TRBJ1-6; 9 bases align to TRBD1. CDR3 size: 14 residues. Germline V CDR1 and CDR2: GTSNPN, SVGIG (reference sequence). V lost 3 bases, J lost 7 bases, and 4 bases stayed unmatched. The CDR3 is CAWSRQGENSPLHF. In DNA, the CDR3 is TGTGCCTGGAGCCGACAGGGGGAGAATTCACCCCTCCACTTT.

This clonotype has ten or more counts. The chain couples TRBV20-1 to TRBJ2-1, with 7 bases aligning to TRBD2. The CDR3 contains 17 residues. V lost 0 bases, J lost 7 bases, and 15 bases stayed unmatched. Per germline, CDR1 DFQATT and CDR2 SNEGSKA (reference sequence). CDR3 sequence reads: CSARDVLGGSTVNEQFF. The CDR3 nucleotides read TGCAGTGCTAGAGATGTCCTGGGCGGGAGCACTGTTAATGAGCAGTTCTTC.

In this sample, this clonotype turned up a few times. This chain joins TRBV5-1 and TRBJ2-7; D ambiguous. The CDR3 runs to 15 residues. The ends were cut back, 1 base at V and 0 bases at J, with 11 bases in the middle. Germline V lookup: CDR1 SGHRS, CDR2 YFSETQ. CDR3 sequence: CASSLLGTASYEQYF. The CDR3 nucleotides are TGCGCCAGCAGCTTGTTGGGAACAGCCTCCTACGAGCAGTACTTC.

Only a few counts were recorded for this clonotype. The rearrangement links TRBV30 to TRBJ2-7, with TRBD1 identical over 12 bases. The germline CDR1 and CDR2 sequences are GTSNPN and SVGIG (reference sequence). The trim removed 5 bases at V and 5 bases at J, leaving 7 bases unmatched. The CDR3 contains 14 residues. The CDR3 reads CAWSRGQGANEQYF. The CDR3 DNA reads TGTGCCTGGTCGAGGGGACAGGGGGCTAACGAGCAGTACTTC.